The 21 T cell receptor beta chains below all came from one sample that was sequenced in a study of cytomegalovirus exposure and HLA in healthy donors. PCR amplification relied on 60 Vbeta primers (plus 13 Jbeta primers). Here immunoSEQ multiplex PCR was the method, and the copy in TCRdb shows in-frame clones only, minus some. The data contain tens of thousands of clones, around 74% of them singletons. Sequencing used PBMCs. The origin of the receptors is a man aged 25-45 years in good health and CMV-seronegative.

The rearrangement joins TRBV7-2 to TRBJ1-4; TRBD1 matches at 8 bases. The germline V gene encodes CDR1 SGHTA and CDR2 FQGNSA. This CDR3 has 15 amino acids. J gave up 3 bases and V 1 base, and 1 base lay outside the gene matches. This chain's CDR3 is CASSLEQGANEKLFF. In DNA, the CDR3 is TGTGCCAGCAGCTTAGAACAGGGGGCTAATGAAAAACTGTTTTTT.

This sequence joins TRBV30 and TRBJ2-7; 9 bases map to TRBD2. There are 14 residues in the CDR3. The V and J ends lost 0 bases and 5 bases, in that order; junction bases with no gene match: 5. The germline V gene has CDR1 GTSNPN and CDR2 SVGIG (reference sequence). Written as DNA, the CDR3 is TGTGCCTGGAGTGTGGTAGCGGGAGTTAACGAGCAGTACTTC. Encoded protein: CAWSVVAGVNEQYF.

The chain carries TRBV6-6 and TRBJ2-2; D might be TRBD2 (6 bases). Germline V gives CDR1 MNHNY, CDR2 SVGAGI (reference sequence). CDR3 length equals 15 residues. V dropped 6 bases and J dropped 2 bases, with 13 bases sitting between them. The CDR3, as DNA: TGTGCCAGCAGCCCGCGACTAGGTAACACCGGGGAGCTGTTTTTT. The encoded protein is CASSPRLGNTGELFF.

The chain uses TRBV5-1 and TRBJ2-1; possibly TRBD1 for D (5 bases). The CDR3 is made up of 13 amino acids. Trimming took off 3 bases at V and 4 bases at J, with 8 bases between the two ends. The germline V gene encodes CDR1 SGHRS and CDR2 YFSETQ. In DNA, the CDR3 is TGCGCCAGCAGCTCCGACAGTTACAATGAGCAGTTCTTC. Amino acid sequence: CASSSDSYNEQFF.

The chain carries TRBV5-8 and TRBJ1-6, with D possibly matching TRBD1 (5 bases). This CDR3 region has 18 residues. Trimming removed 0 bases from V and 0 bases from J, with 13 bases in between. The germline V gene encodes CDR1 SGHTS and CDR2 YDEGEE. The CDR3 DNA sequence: TGTGCCAGCAGCTTGGGGCAGGGCCAAAGCTCCTATAATTCACCCCTCCACTTT. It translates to CASSLGQGQSSYNSPLHF.

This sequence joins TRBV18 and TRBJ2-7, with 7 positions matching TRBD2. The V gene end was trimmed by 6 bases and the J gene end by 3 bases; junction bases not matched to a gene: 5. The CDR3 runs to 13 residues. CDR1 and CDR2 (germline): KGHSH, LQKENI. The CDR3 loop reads CASSPGLHYEQYF. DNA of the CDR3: TGTGCCAGCTCGCCGGGACTACACTACGAGCAGTACTTC.

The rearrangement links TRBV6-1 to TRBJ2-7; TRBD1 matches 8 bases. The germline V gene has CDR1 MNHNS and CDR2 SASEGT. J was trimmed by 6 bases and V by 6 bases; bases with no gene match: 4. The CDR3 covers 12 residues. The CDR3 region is CASSAGGGEQYF. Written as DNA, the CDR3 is TGTGCCAGCAGCGCAGGGGGCGGCGAGCAGTACTTC.

CDR3 DNA sequence: TGTGCCAGCTCACCTTGGGGGCAGCAAGAGACCCAGTACTTC. It yields the protein CASSPWGQQETQYF. V and J are TRBV18 and TRBJ2-5, with a weak D call TRBD1 (6 bases). CDR1 and CDR2 from the germline V gene are KGHSH and LQKENI. This CDR3 has 14 residues. Trimming took off 3 bases at V and 2 bases at J, with 10 bases between the two ends. Together with reference TRBV18 and TRBJ2-5, the CDR3 gives the full variable domain: NAGVMQNPRHLVRRRGQEARLRCSPMKGHSHVYWYRQLPEEGLKFMVYLQKENIIDESGMPKERFSAEFPKEGPSILRIQQVVRGDSAAYFCASSPWGQQETQYFGPGTRLLVL.

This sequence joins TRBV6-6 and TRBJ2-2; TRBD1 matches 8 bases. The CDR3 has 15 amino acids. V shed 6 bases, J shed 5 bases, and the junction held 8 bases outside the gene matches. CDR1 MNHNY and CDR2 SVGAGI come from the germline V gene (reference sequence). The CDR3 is CASSSGTGATGELFF. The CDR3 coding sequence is TGTGCCAGCAGCTCCGGGACAGGTGCTACCGGGGAGCTGTTTTTT.

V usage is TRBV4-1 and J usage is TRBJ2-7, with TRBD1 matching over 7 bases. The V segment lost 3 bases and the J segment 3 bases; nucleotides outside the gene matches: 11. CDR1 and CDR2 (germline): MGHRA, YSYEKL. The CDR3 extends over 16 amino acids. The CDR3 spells CASSHIPTGLSYEQYF. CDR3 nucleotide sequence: TGCGCCAGCAGCCATATCCCGACAGGGTTGAGCTACGAGCAGTACTTC.

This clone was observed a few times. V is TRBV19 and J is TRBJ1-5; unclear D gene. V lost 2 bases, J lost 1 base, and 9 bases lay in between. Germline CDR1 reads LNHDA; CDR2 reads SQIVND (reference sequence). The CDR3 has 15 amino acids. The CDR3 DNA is TGTGCCAGTAGTATATCCACGGGGAGCAATCAGCCCCAGCATTTT. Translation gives CASSISTGSNQPQHF.

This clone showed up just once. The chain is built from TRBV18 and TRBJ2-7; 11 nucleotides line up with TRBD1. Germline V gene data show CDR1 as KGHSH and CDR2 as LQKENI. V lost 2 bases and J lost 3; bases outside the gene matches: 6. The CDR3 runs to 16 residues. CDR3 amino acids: CASSPLGTGGIYEQYF. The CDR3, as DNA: TGTGCCAGCTCACCATTGGGGACAGGGGGGATCTACGAGCAGTACTTC.

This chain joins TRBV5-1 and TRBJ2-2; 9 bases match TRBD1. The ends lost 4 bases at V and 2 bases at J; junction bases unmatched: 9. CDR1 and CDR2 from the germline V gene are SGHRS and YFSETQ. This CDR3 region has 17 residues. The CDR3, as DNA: TGCGCCAGCAGCCGTTCGGTGGGACAGGGCAACACCGGGGAGCTGTTTTTT. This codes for CASSRSVGQGNTGELFF. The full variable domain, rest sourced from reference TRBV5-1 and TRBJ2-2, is KAGVTQTPRYLIKTRGQQVTLSCSPISGHRSVSWYQQTPGQGLQFLFEYFSETQRNKGNFPGRFSGRQFSNSRSEMNVSTLELGDSALYLCASSRSVGQGNTGELFFGEGSRLTVL.

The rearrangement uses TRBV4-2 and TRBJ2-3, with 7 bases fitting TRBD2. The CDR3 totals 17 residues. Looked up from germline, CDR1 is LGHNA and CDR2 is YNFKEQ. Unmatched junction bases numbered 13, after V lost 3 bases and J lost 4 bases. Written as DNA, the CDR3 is TGTGCCAGCAGCCACCTACGAGACCGGGGGGTTTCAGATACGCAGTATTTT. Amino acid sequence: CASSHLRDRGVSDTQYF.

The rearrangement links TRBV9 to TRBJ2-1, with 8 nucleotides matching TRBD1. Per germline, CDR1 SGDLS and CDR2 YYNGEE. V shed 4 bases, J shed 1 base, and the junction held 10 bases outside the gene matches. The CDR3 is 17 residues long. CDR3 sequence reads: CASSTTFDRGSYNEQFF. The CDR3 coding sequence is TGTGCCAGCAGCACCACCTTCGACAGGGGTTCCTACAATGAGCAGTTCTTC.

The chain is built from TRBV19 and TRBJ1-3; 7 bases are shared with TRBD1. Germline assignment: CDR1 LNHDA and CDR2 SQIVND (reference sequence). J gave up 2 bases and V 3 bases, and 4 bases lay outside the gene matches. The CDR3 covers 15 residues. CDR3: CASSIGQGAGNTIYF. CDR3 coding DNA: TGTGCCAGTAGTATCGGTCAGGGGGCTGGAAACACCATATATTTT.

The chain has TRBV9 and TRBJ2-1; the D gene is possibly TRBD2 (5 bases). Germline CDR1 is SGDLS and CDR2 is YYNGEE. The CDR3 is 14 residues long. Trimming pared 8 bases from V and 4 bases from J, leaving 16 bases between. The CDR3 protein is CARYSFQRYNEQFF. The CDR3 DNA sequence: TGTGCCAGGTATTCGTTCCAGCGGTACAATGAGCAGTTCTTC.

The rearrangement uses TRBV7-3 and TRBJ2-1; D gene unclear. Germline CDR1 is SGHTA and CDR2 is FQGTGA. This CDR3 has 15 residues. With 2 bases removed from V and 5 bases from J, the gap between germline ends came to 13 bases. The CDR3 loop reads CASSLQPGLNNEQFF. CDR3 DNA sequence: TGTGCCAGCAGCTTACAGCCAGGCTTAAACAATGAGCAGTTCTTC.

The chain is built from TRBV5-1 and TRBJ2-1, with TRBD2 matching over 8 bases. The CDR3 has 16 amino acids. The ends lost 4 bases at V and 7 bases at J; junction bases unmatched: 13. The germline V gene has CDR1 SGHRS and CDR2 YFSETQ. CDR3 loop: CASSDPLRGRSNEQFF. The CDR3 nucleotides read TGCGCCAGCAGCGACCCTCTGCGCGGGAGGTCTAATGAGCAGTTCTTC.

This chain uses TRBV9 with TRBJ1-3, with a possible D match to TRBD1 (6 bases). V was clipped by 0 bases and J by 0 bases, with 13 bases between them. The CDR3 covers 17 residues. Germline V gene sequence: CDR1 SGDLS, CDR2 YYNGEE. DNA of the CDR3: TGTGCCAGCAGCGTAGCTCCCGGGACATTCTCTGGAAACACCATATATTTT. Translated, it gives CASSVAPGTFSGNTIYF.

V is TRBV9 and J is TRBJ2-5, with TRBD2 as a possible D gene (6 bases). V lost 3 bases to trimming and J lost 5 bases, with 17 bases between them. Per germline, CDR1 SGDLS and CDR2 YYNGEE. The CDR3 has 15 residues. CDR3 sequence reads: CASSDPRTNPETQYF. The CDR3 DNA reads TGTGCCAGCAGCGACCCGAGGACTAACCCTGAGACCCAGTACTTC.